A single sample gave rise to the 20 T cell receptor beta chains below, sequenced in a study of T-cell reconstitution after alpha-beta-depleted transplantation in children. The authors prepared the TCRbeta library with unique molecular identifiers. MiXCR, applied by TCRdb to the PCR reads, yields one record per CDR3 protein. The sample has about 360,000 distinct CDR3 sequences, 13% seen once; the top ten hold about 4.5%. Specimen: PBMCs, collected from the stem cell graft. The receptors originated from a human donor who donated a stem cell graft to a child with Fanconi anemia.

This clonotype has a handful of counts. The rearrangement joins TRBV2 to TRBJ1-1; D is uncertain. The CDR3 extends over 15 amino acids. V was clipped by 4 bases and J by 6 bases, with 18 bases between them. Germline CDR1 is SNHLY and CDR2 is FYNNEI. CDR3 protein: CASSGDLGVSAEAFF. Written as DNA, the CDR3 is TGTGCCAGCAGTGGCGACCTCGGGGTATCCGCTGAAGCTTTCTTT.

Only a few counts were recorded for this clonotype. This chain connects TRBV29-1 to TRBJ1-1; D unresolved. The CDR3 is 13 residues long. Between the trimmed V and J ends, which lost 2 bases and 1 base, there was a span of 8 bases. The germline gives CDR1 SQVTM, CDR2 ANQGSEA. The chain's CDR3 is CSVEWGPNTEAFF. The CDR3 DNA sequence: TGCAGCGTTGAATGGGGTCCGAACACTGAAGCTTTCTTT. The full variable domain, with the rest looked up from reference TRBV29-1 and TRBJ1-1, is SAVISQKPSRDICQRGTSLTIQCQVDSQVTMMFWYRQQPGQSLTLIATANQGSEATYESGFVIDKFPISRPNLTFSTLTVSNMSPEDSSIYLCSVEWGPNTEAFFGQGTRLTVV.

The CDR3 nucleotides read TGTGCCAGGAGCCCCAGGGGGATAGATACGCAGTATTTT. The encoded protein is CARSPRGIDTQYF. The chain couples TRBV5-5 to TRBJ2-3, with 7 bases matching TRBD1. The ends lost 8 bases at V and 5 bases at J; junction bases unmatched: 8. CDR1 SGHKS and CDR2 YYEKEE come from the germline V gene (reference sequence). The CDR3 spans 13 residues.

This clonotype appeared many times. The V call is TRBV12-3 or TRBV12-4, the J call TRBJ2-1, with TRBD2 matching over 7 bases. Losses at the gene ends were 6 bases for V and 5 bases for J; bases not matched to a gene: 7. The CDR3 totals 14 residues. The CDR3 spells CASSRWDYNNEQFF. The CDR3 DNA reads TGTGCCAGCAGCCGTTGGGACTATAACAATGAGCAGTTCTTC.

There are many counts of this clonotype. V and J are TRBV12-3 or TRBV12-4 and TRBJ1-1, with 7 bases identical to TRBD1. After removal of 7 bases from V and 4 bases from J, the junction contained 12 bases not matched to a gene. This CDR3 spans 15 amino acids. CDR3 region: CASNINQGGPTEAFF. CDR3 bases: TGTGCCAGCAATATCAACCAGGGGGGGCCCACTGAAGCTTTCTTT.

This chain uses TRBV12-3 or TRBV12-4 with TRBJ1-5; no clear D gene. The CDR3 is 12 amino acids. V shed 10 bases and J shed 4 bases, with 11 bases lying between them. This CDR3 is CATRVGNQPQHF. The CDR3 coding sequence is TGTGCCACCCGAGTGGGGAATCAGCCCCAGCATTTT.

This clonotype was seen a handful of times. The J gene is TRBJ2-2, the V gene TRBV20-1, with D hard to call. This CDR3 contains 16 residues. The germline V gene encodes CDR1 DFQATT and CDR2 SNEGSKA (reference sequence). V lost 0 bases and J 1 base, leaving 12 bases between the germline ends. In DNA form, the CDR3 reads TGCAGTGCTAGAGATTATCGGGCGGTGAACACCGGGGAGCTGTTTTTT. This encodes CSARDYRAVNTGELFF.

This chain links TRBV7-9 with TRBJ2-5, with 12 bases that match TRBD2. The CDR3 runs 16 residues. Germline V gives CDR1 SEHNR, CDR2 FQNEAQ (reference sequence). The V and J ends lost 5 bases and 1 base, in that order; junction bases with no gene match: 5. CDR3 nucleotide sequence: TGTGCCAGCAGCAGTACTAGCGGGGGGTCCCAAGAGACCCAGTACTTC. It encodes CASSSTSGGSQETQYF. The complete variable domain, with remaining parts taken from reference TRBV7-9 and TRBJ2-5, reads DTGVSQNPRHKITKRGQNVTFRCDPISEHNRLYWYRQTLGQGPEFLTYFQNEAQLEKSRLLSDRFSAERPKGSFSTLEIQRTEQGDSAMYLCASSSTSGGSQETQYFGPGTRLLVL.

The chain recombines TRBV5-1 with TRBJ2-5; D possibly matches TRBD1 or TRBD2 (6 bases each). This CDR3 is 16 amino acids long. Trimming shortened V by 4 bases and J by 5 bases, and 21 bases separated the two germline ends. Germline CDR1 reads SGHRS; CDR2 reads YFSETQ. CDR3 sequence reads: CASSVTATGAGETQYF. The CDR3 DNA sequence: TGCGCCAGCAGCGTCACAGCTACGGGGGCGGGGGAGACCCAGTACTTC.

This clonotype was detected many times. The chain recombines TRBV20-1 with TRBJ2-2; 14 bases line up with TRBD2. There are 13 residues in the CDR3. J was trimmed by 6 bases and V by 7 bases; bases with no gene match: 1. Germline CDR1 and CDR2: DFQATT and SNEGSKA (reference sequence). The CDR3 DNA sequence: TGCAGTGGGGGACTAGCGGGGGCCGGGGAGCTGTTTTTT. Translated, it gives CSGGLAGAGELFF.

This clonotype turned up a few times. The genes are TRBV5-1 and TRBJ1-2; the match to TRBD1 covers 10 bases. The CDR3 loop spans 17 amino acids. J lost 0 bases, V lost 0 bases, and 5 bases had no gene match. Germline V gives CDR1 SGHRS, CDR2 YFSETQ. CDR3 sequence reads: CASSLAGQGRSNYGYTF. CDR3 DNA: TGCGCCAGCAGCTTGGCGGGACAGGGGAGATCTAACTATGGCTACACCTTC.

The chain links TRBV7-2 to TRBJ2-1; TRBD1 matches at 8 bases. The J segment lost 6 bases and the V segment lost 4 bases, leaving 8 bases of the junction unmatched. Germline V gives CDR1 SGHTA, CDR2 FQGNSA. The CDR3 is 15 residues long. In DNA form, the CDR3 reads TGTGCCAGCAGCTCACTGGACAGGGATCGCAATGAGCAGTTCTTC. Its translation: CASSSLDRDRNEQFF. Supplemented by reference TRBV7-2 and TRBJ2-1, the full variable domain reads GAGVSQSPSNKVTEKGKDVELRCDPISGHTALYWYRQSLGQGLEFLIYFQGNSAPDKSGLPSDRFSAERTGGSVSTLTIQRTQQEDSAVYLCASSSLDRDRNEQFFGPGTRLTVL.

The chain employs TRBV7-9 and TRBJ1-5; D is unresolved. Germline V lookup: CDR1 SEHNR, CDR2 FQNEAQ (reference sequence). Trimming cost V 5 bases and J 3 bases, with 11 bases left between them. The CDR3 runs 14 residues. CDR3 in amino acids: CASSAGGSNQPQHF. The DNA for the CDR3 is TGTGCCAGCAGCGCTGGCGGGTCCAATCAGCCCCAGCATTTT.

A few counts support this clonotype. The CDR3 coding sequence is TGTGCCAGCAGCAGGACAGTTTATCAGCCCCAGCATTTT. It translates to CASSRTVYQPQHF. The rearrangement joins TRBV12-3 or TRBV12-4 to TRBJ1-5, with a possible D match to TRBD1 (6 bases). V was clipped by 6 bases and J by 5 bases, with 11 bases between them. CDR3 length equals 13 residues.

This clonotype was seen at least ten times. DNA for the CDR3: TGTGCCAGCAGTCACTCCAGGGGTGACGAGCAGTACGTC. It translates to CASSHSRGDEQYV. The rearrangement links TRBV6-2 or TRBV6-3 to TRBJ2-7, with a weak D call TRBD1 (6 bases). The germline V gene has CDR1 MNHEY and CDR2 SVGEGT. The CDR3 has 13 residues.

V and J are TRBV27 and TRBJ1-1; D call uncertain. CDR1 is MNHEY and CDR2 is SMNVEV in the germline V gene (reference sequence). The V end was cut by 7 bases, the J end by 4 bases, with 16 bases between. The CDR3 contains 14 residues. The CDR3 reads CASTPVGVSTEAFF. The CDR3 region has the DNA TGTGCCAGCACCCCCGTCGGTGTCAGCACTGAAGCTTTCTTT.

Many counts were recorded for this clonotype. J is TRBJ2-5 and V is TRBV6-5; D is undetermined. Trimming removed 5 bases at V and 0 bases at J, with 4 bases between. CDR1 MNHEY and CDR2 SVGAGI come from the germline V gene. The CDR3 spans 12 residues. CDR3 region: CASSAHQETQYF. Here the CDR3 DNA reads TGTGCCAGCAGTGCGCACCAAGAGACCCAGTACTTC.

This clonotype has a count of ten or more. The chain couples TRBV28 to TRBJ1-3; TRBD1 might be the D (6 bases). Deletions cut 9 bases from V and 0 bases from J, with 15 bases between. The CDR3 consists of 15 residues. Germline V gene sequence: CDR1 MDHEN, CDR2 SYDVKM. DNA of the CDR3: TGTGCCAGTAAACAGGGTGACAGCTCTGGAAACACCATATATTTT. Residues: CASKQGDSSGNTIYF.

This clonotype has a count of ten or more. This rearrangement joins TRBV29-1 to TRBJ2-1; D is unclear. The V end was cut by 3 bases, the J end by 4 bases, with 13 bases between. Germline loops: CDR1 SQVTM, CDR2 ANQGSEA. The CDR3 is 14 amino acids. The CDR3 nucleotides are TGCAGCGTTGAGGGCAGAGTCAGGTACAATGAGCAGTTCTTC. Its protein is CSVEGRVRYNEQFF.

In its sample, this clonotype was seen a few times. This chain connects TRBV18 to TRBJ2-7; no definite D call. The CDR3 sequence is 13 residues long. Germline V CDR1 and CDR2: KGHSH, LQKENI. The V gene lost 2 bases and the J gene lost 3 bases, with 8 bases spanning the gap. This CDR3 reads CASSPNANYEQYF. CDR3 bases: TGTGCCAGCTCACCAAACGCAAACTACGAGCAGTACTTC.